The rows below give T cell receptor beta chains drawn from one sample of a study of T cells in Graves' hyperthyroidism and ophthalmopathy. In TCRdb, the multiplex PCR reads were re-called with MiXCR into one record per CDR3 protein. The sample consists of just under 750,000 distinct CDR3 sequences, 30% to 40% of them appearing once. The source material was blood. These receptors all come from a woman aged 40 to 50 with Graves' hyperthyroidism. The CDR3 runs from the conserved cysteine through the conserved F or W. Fields, in order: CDR3 DNA, CDR3 protein, V gene, D gene, CDR3 length, J gene, clone size. A D gene is named only where the DNA matches it firmly. A clone size is listed for some rows: how often the clone was seen (once, few, many), or a class if it is expanded.

cdr3_nt: TGTGCCAGCAGTATAAGGGGTCGACACTATGGCTACACCTTC
cdr3_aa: CASSIRGRHYGYTF
v_call: TRBV12-3/TRBV12-4
d_call: NA
cdr3_length: 14
j_call: TRBJ1-2
clone_size: few

cdr3_nt: TGTGCCAGCAGCCATTTCCTCGATAGCACTGAAGCTTTCTTT
cdr3_aa: CASSHFLDSTEAFF
v_call: TRBV7-3
d_call: NA
cdr3_length: 14
j_call: TRBJ1-1
clone_size: NA

cdr3_nt: TGTGCCACCAGTGGGACAGGTGAAGCTTTCTTT
cdr3_aa: CATSGTGEAFF
v_call: TRBV24-1
d_call: TRBD1
cdr3_length: 11
j_call: TRBJ1-1
clone_size: many

cdr3_nt: TGTGCCATCAGTGAGGAGGACCCAAGCACAGATACGCAGTATTTT
cdr3_aa: CAISEEDPSTDTQYF
v_call: TRBV10-3
d_call: NA
cdr3_length: 15
j_call: TRBJ2-3
clone_size: few

cdr3_nt: TGCAGCGCCCGACTGACAGGGGCGTCCGAGCAGTACTTC
cdr3_aa: CSARLTGASEQYF
v_call: TRBV29-1
d_call: TRBD1
cdr3_length: 13
j_call: TRBJ2-7
clone_size: NA

cdr3_nt: TGTGCCAGCAGCCCACGGGGCAGGGGGTCCTACGAGCAGTACTTC
cdr3_aa: CASSPRGRGSYEQYF
v_call: TRBV7-2
d_call: TRBD1
cdr3_length: 15
j_call: TRBJ2-7
clone_size: NA

cdr3_nt: TGCGCCAGCAGCCAAGAGGACGGGCCGGATTACGAGCAGTACTTC
cdr3_aa: CASSQEDGPDYEQYF
v_call: TRBV4-3
d_call: NA
cdr3_length: 15
j_call: TRBJ2-7
clone_size: NA

cdr3_nt: TGTGCCAGCAGCTTATTCCTGACTAATCAAGAGACCCAGTACTTC
cdr3_aa: CASSLFLTNQETQYF
v_call: TRBV7-9
d_call: NA
cdr3_length: 15
j_call: TRBJ2-5
clone_size: few

cdr3_nt: TGTGTCAGCAGCCCATTTACGGGATTCTATGGCTACACCTTC
cdr3_aa: CVSSPFTGFYGYTF
v_call: TRBV7-3
d_call: NA
cdr3_length: 14
j_call: TRBJ1-2
clone_size: NA

cdr3_nt: TGTGCCAGTAGTATCGCGGGGGCTGCAACCGGGGAGCTGTTTTTT
cdr3_aa: CASSIAGAATGELFF
v_call: TRBV19
d_call: NA
cdr3_length: 15
j_call: TRBJ2-2
clone_size: many

cdr3_nt: TGTGCCTGGAGTAGGGGTGAGCATCAGCCCCAGCATTTT
cdr3_aa: CAWSRGEHQPQHF
v_call: TRBV30
d_call: NA
cdr3_length: 13
j_call: TRBJ1-5
clone_size: few

cdr3_nt: TGTGCCAGCAGTTACGGACTGGGAGAGGCGGGCGGGGCCAACGTCCTGACTTTC
cdr3_aa: CASSYGLGEAGGANVLTF
v_call: TRBV10-3
d_call: NA
cdr3_length: 18
j_call: TRBJ2-6
clone_size: NA

cdr3_nt: TGTGCCAGCAGCTTGGACCAGGGGATGAACTTCTATGGCTACACCTTC
cdr3_aa: CASSLDQGMNFYGYTF
v_call: TRBV7-6
d_call: NA
cdr3_length: 16
j_call: TRBJ1-2
clone_size: NA

cdr3_nt: TGCAGTGCTAGAGATGGGGAGTATAGGGGCTACACCTTC
cdr3_aa: CSARDGEYRGYTF
v_call: TRBV20-1
d_call: NA
cdr3_length: 13
j_call: TRBJ1-2
clone_size: few

cdr3_nt: TGCAGTGCTAGATCGGGCAGGGCTGAAGCTTTCTTT
cdr3_aa: CSARSGRAEAFF
v_call: TRBV20-1
d_call: NA
cdr3_length: 12
j_call: TRBJ1-1
clone_size: NA

cdr3_nt: TGCGCCAGCAGCTCGACACGGGGCGGAATTGGGAAGACCCAGTACTTC
cdr3_aa: CASSSTRGGIGKTQYF
v_call: TRBV5-1
d_call: NA
cdr3_length: 16
j_call: TRBJ2-5
clone_size: NA

cdr3_nt: TGCAGTGCTAGAGATCCGGGGACAGGCACCGGCTACACCTTC
cdr3_aa: CSARDPGTGTGYTF
v_call: TRBV20-1
d_call: TRBD1
cdr3_length: 14
j_call: TRBJ1-2
clone_size: many

cdr3_nt: TGCAGTGCTAGCGAGGTGACAGGGGTGCATCAGCCCCAGTACTTC
cdr3_aa: CSASEVTGVHQPQYF
v_call: TRBV20-1
d_call: TRBD1
cdr3_length: 15
j_call: TRBJ2-5
clone_size: NA

cdr3_nt: TGTGCCAGCAGTTTGGTAGGGCAGGGTTACTACGAGCAGTACTTC
cdr3_aa: CASSLVGQGYYEQYF
v_call: TRBV13
d_call: NA
cdr3_length: 15
j_call: TRBJ2-7
clone_size: NA

cdr3_nt: TGTGCCAGTAGTAACGAGTGGGACGTCCCCTACGAGCAGTACTTC
cdr3_aa: CASSNEWDVPYEQYF
v_call: TRBV19
d_call: NA
cdr3_length: 15
j_call: TRBJ2-7
clone_size: many

cdr3_nt: TGCGCCAGCAGCCAAGTGTGGATCTCTTCCTACGAGCAGTACTTC
cdr3_aa: CASSQVWISSYEQYF
v_call: TRBV7-9
d_call: NA
cdr3_length: 15
j_call: TRBJ2-7
clone_size: NA

cdr3_nt: TGTGCCAGCAGCTTAGGTAGCGGGGGGCTATTGCGGTATACGCAGTATTTT
cdr3_aa: CASSLGSGGLLRYTQYF
v_call: TRBV7-2
d_call: TRBD2
cdr3_length: 17
j_call: TRBJ2-3
clone_size: NA

cdr3_nt: TGTGCCAGCAGCCACATGAGCGGACGGCTGTTCCCTCAGAGCTCTGGGGCCAACGTCCTGACTTTC
cdr3_aa: CASSHMSGRLFPQSSGANVLTF
v_call: TRBV5-4
d_call: NA
cdr3_length: 22
j_call: TRBJ2-6
clone_size: NA

cdr3_nt: TGTGCCAGCAGCTCCCTAGGGGAGGAGACCCAGTACTTC
cdr3_aa: CASSSLGEETQYF
v_call: TRBV3-1
d_call: NA
cdr3_length: 13
j_call: TRBJ2-5
clone_size: NA

cdr3_nt: TGTGCCAGCAGTGAAAGGCTGATCACTAGCACAGATACGCAGTATTTT
cdr3_aa: CASSERLITSTDTQYF
v_call: TRBV2
d_call: NA
cdr3_length: 16
j_call: TRBJ2-3
clone_size: few

cdr3_nt: TGTGCCAGCAGCCCCACAGGGGAGGGAGAGACCCAGTACTTC
cdr3_aa: CASSPTGEGETQYF
v_call: TRBV7-9
d_call: NA
cdr3_length: 14
j_call: TRBJ2-5
clone_size: NA

cdr3_nt: TGTGCCAGCAGCGGAACTAGCGGGAGTGGGGAGCTGTTTTTT
cdr3_aa: CASSGTSGSGELFF
v_call: TRBV9
d_call: TRBD2
cdr3_length: 14
j_call: TRBJ2-2
clone_size: many

cdr3_nt: TGTGCCAGCAGTCCGAATATAAACACTGAAGCTTTCTTT
cdr3_aa: CASSPNINTEAFF
v_call: TRBV6-1
d_call: NA
cdr3_length: 13
j_call: TRBJ1-1
clone_size: few

cdr3_nt: TGTGCCAGCAGCTACCCCCCCGGGGCTAACACCGGGGAGCTGTTTTTT
cdr3_aa: CASSYPPGANTGELFF
v_call: TRBV5-8
d_call: NA
cdr3_length: 16
j_call: TRBJ2-2
clone_size: NA

cdr3_nt: TGTGCCAGCAGCTCCCGCCCGGAAGGGACCTTC
cdr3_aa: CASSSRPEGTF
v_call: TRBV7-9
d_call: NA
cdr3_length: 11
j_call: TRBJ1-2
clone_size: many

cdr3_nt: TGCAGTGCTAGAGATTCGACGGGGAAAGAGACCCAGTACTTC
cdr3_aa: CSARDSTGKETQYF
v_call: TRBV20-1
d_call: NA
cdr3_length: 14
j_call: TRBJ2-5
clone_size: few

cdr3_nt: TGTGCCAGTAGTCCCTCAGGGGGGATTGGTGGCTACACCTTC
cdr3_aa: CASSPSGGIGGYTF
v_call: TRBV19
d_call: TRBD1
cdr3_length: 14
j_call: TRBJ1-2
clone_size: many

cdr3_nt: TGCGCCAGCAGCTTCACACAGGGGCAGGATTCACCCCTCCACTTT
cdr3_aa: CASSFTQGQDSPLHF
v_call: TRBV5-1
d_call: TRBD1
cdr3_length: 15
j_call: TRBJ1-6
clone_size: NA

cdr3_nt: TGTGCCAGCAGCCATAGGCTAAACACTGAAGCTTTCTTT
cdr3_aa: CASSHRLNTEAFF
v_call: TRBV3-1
d_call: NA
cdr3_length: 13
j_call: TRBJ1-1
clone_size: few

cdr3_nt: TGTGCCAGCAGTTTATCCGGGGGAAGTGAAAAACTGTTTTTT
cdr3_aa: CASSLSGGSEKLFF
v_call: TRBV27
d_call: NA
cdr3_length: 14
j_call: TRBJ1-4
clone_size: few

cdr3_nt: TGCGCCAGCAGACCGTGGAACACCGGGGAGCTGTTTTTT
cdr3_aa: CASRPWNTGELFF
v_call: TRBV4-3
d_call: NA
cdr3_length: 13
j_call: TRBJ2-2
clone_size: NA

cdr3_nt: TGTGCCAGCAGCTCATCCTCGACAGGGGCGGGCTACGCCTTC
cdr3_aa: CASSSSSTGAGYAF
v_call: TRBV7-2
d_call: TRBD1
cdr3_length: 14
j_call: TRBJ1-2
clone_size: NA

cdr3_nt: TGCAGCGTCGTACAACAGGGGGCAACCTACGAGCAGTACTTC
cdr3_aa: CSVVQQGATYEQYF
v_call: TRBV29-1
d_call: TRBD1
cdr3_length: 14
j_call: TRBJ2-7
clone_size: many

cdr3_nt: TGTGCCAGCAGCTTGACAGAAACTAACTATGGCTACACCTTC
cdr3_aa: CASSLTETNYGYTF
v_call: TRBV11-2
d_call: NA
cdr3_length: 14
j_call: TRBJ1-2
clone_size: many

cdr3_nt: TGTGCCAGCAGCTTAGCGGGGACCTTCCAAGAGACCCAGTACTTC
cdr3_aa: CASSLAGTFQETQYF
v_call: TRBV7-6
d_call: NA
cdr3_length: 15
j_call: TRBJ2-5
clone_size: many

cdr3_nt: TGTGCCAGCAGTAGTATCGCAGCAACTAATGAAAAACTGTTTTTT
cdr3_aa: CASSSIAATNEKLFF
v_call: TRBV2
d_call: NA
cdr3_length: 15
j_call: TRBJ1-4
clone_size: many